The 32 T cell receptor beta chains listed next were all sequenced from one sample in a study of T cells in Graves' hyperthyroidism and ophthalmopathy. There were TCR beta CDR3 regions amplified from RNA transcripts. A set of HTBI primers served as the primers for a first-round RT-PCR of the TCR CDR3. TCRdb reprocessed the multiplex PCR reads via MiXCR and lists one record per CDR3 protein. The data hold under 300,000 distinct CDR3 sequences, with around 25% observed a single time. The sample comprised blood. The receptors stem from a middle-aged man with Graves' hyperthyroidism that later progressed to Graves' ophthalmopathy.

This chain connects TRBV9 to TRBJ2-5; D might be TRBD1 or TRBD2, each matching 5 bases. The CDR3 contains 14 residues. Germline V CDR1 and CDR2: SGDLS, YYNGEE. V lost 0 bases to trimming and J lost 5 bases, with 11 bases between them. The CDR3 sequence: CASSVEGDGETQYF. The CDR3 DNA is TGTGCCAGCAGCGTAGAAGGGGACGGGGAGACCCAGTACTTC.

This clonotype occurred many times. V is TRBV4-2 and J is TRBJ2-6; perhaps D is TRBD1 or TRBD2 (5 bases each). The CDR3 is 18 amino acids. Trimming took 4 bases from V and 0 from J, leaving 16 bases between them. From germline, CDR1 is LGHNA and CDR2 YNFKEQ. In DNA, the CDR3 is TGTGCCAGCAGCCCAAATTGGGGGAGTCTCTCTGGGGCCAACGTCCTGACTTTC. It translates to CASSPNWGSLSGANVLTF.

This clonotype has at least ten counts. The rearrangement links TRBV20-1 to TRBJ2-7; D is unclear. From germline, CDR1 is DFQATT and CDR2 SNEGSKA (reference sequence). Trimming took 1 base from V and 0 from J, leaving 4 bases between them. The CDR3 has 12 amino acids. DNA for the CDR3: TGCAGTGCTAGAGCTGACTCCTACGAGCAGTACTTC. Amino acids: CSARADSYEQYF.

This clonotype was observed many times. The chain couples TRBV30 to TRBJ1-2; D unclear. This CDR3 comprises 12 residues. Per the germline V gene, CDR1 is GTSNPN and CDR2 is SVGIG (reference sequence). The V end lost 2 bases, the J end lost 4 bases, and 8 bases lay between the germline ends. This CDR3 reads CAWSQETYGYTF. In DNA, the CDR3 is TGTGCCTGGAGTCAGGAAACCTATGGCTACACCTTC.

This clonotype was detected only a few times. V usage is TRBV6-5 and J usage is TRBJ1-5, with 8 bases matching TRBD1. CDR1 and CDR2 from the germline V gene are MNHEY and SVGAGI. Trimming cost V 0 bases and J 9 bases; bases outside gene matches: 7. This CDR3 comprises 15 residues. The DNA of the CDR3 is TGTGCCAGCAGTTACTCGTTCCAGGGGGCTGCGCCCCAGCATTTT. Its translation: CASSYSFQGAAPQHF.

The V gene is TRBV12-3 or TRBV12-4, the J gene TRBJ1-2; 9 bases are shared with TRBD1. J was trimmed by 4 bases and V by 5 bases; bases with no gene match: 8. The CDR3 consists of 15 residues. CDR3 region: CASSAPPGQGYGYTF. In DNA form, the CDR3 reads TGTGCCAGCAGTGCTCCGCCGGGACAGGGCTATGGCTACACCTTC.

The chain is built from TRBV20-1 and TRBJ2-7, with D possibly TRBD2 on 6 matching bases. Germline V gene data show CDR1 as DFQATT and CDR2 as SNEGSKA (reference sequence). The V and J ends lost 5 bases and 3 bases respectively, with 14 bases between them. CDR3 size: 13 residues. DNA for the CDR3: TGCAGTGCTGCGCCGCGGGGCCTCTACGAGCAGTACTTC. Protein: CSAAPRGLYEQYF.

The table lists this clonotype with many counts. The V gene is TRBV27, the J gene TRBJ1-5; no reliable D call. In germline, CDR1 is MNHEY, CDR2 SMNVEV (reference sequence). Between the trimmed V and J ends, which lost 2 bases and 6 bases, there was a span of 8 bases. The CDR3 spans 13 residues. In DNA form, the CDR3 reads TGTGCCAGCAGTTTAGGGGTCGGTCAGCCCCAGCATTTT. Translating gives CASSLGVGQPQHF.

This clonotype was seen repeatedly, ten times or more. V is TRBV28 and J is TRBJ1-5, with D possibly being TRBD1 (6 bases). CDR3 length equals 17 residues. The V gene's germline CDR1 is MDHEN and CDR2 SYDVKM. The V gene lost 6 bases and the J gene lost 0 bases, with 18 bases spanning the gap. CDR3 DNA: TGTGCCAGCAGAACAACCGGGACACCTTATAGCAATCAGCCCCAGCATTTT. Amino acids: CASRTTGTPYSNQPQHF.

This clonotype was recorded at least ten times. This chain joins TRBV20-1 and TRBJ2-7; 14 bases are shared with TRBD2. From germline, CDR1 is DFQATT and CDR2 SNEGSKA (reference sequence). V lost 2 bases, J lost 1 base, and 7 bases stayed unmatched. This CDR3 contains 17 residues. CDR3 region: CSARPPGTSGSSYEQYF. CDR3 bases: TGCAGTGCTAGACCTCCCGGGACTAGCGGGAGTTCCTACGAGCAGTACTTC.

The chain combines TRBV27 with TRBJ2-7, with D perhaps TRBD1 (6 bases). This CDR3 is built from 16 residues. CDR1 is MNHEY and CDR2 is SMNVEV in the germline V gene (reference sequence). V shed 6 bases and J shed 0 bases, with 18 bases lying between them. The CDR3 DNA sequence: TGTGCCAGCAGACCCCCAGGGACACGCTACTCCTACGAGCAGTACTTC. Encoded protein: CASRPPGTRYSYEQYF.

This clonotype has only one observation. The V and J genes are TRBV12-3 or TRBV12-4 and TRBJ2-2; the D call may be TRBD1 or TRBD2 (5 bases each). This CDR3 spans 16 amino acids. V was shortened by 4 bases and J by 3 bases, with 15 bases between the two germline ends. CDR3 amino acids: CASSYYRGRDTGELFF. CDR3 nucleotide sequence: TGTGCCAGCAGTTACTACCGGGGCCGGGACACCGGGGAGCTGTTTTTT.

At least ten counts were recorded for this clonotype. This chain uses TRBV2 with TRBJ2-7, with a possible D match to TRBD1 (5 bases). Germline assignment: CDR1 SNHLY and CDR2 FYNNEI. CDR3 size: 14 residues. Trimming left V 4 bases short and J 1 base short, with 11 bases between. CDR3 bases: TGTGCCAGCAGTGGGCAGGGCGTTTCCTACGAGCAGTACTTC. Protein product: CASSGQGVSYEQYF.

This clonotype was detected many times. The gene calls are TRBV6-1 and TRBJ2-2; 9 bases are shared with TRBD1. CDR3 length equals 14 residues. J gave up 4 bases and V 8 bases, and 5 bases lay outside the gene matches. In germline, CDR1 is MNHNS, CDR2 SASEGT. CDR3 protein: CASRGQGGTGELFF. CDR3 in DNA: TGTGCCAGCCGGGGACAGGGTGGCACCGGGGAGCTGTTTTTT.

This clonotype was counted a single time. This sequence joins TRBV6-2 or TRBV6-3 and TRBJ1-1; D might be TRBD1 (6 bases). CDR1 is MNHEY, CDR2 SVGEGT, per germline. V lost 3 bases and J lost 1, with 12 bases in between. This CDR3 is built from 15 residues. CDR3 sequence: CASSYTGHPNTEAFF. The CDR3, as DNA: TGTGCCAGCAGTTATACGGGACACCCGAACACTGAAGCTTTCTTT.

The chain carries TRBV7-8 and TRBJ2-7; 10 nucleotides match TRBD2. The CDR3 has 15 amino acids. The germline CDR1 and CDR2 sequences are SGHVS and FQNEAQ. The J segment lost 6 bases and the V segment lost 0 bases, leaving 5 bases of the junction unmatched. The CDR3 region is CASSLALAGASEQYF. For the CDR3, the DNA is TGTGCCAGCAGCTTAGCGCTAGCGGGAGCGAGCGAGCAGTACTTC.

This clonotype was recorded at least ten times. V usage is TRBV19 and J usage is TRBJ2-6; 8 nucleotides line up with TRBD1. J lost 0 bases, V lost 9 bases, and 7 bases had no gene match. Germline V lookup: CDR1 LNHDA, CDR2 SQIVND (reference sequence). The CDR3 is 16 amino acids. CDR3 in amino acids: CASLGQGFSGANVLTF. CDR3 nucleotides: TGTGCCAGCCTAGGACAGGGATTCTCTGGGGCCAACGTCCTGACTTTC.

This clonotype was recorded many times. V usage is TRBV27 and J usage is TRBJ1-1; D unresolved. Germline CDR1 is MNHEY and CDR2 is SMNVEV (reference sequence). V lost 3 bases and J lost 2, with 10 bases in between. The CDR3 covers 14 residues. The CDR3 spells CASSFRRSNTEAFF. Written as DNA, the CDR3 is TGTGCCAGCAGTTTCAGAAGATCAAACACTGAAGCTTTCTTT.

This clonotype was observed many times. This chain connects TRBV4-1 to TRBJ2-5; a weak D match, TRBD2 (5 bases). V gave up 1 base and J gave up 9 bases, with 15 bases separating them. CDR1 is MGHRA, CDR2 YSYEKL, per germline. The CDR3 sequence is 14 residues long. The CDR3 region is CASSQGVGNGAQYF. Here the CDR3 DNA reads TGCGCCAGCAGCCAAGGGGTCGGGAACGGGGCCCAGTACTTC.

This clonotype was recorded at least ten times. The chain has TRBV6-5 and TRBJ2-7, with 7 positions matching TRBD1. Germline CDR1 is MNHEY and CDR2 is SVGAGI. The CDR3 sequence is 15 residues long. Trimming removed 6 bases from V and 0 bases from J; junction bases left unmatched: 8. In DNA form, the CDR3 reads TGTGCCAGCAGACCAGCGACAGGGAGCTCCTACGAGCAGTACTTC. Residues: CASRPATGSSYEQYF.

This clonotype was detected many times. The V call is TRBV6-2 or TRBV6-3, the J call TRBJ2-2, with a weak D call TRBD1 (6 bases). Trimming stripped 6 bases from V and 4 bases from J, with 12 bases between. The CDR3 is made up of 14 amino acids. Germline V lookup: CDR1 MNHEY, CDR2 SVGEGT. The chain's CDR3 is CASRRQVTTGELFF. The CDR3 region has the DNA TGTGCCAGCAGGCGACAGGTGACCACCGGGGAGCTGTTTTTT.

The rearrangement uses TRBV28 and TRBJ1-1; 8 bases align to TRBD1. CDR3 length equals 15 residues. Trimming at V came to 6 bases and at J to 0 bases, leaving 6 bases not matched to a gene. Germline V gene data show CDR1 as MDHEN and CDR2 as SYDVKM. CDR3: CASSPTGDMNTEAFF. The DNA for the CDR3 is TGTGCCAGCAGCCCGACAGGGGACATGAACACTGAAGCTTTCTTT.

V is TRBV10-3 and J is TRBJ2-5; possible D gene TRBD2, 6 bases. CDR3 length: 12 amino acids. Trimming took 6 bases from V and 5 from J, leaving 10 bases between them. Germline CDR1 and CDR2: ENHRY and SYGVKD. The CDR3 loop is CAISPGDETQYF. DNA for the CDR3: TGTGCCATCAGCCCGGGGGACGAGACCCAGTACTTC.

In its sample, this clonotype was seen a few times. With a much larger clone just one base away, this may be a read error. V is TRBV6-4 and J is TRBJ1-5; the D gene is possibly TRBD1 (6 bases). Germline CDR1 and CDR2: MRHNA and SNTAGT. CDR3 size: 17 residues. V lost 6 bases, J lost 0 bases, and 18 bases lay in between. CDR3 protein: CASRRKWTAYSNQPQHF. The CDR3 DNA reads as TGTGCCAGCAGAAGAAAATGGACAGCTTATAGCAATCAGCCCCAGCATTTT.

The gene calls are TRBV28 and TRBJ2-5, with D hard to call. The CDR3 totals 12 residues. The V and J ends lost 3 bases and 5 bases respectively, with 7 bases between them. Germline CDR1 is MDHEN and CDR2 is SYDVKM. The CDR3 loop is CASSFYTETQYF. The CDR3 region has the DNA TGTGCCAGCAGTTTCTATACGGAGACCCAGTACTTC.

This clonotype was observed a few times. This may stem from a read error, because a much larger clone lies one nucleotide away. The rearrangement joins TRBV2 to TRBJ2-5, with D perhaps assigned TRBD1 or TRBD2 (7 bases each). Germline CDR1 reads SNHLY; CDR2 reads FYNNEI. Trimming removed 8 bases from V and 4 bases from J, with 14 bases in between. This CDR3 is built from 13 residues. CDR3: CASRGAGGETQYF. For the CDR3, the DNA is TGTGCCAGCCGGGGGGCAGGGGGAGAGACCCAGTACTTC.

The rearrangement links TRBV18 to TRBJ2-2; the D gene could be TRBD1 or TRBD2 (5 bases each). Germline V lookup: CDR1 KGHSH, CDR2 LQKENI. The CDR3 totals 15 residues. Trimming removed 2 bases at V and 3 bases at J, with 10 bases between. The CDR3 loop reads CASSPWQGDTGELFF. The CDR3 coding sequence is TGTGCCAGCTCACCATGGCAGGGAGACACCGGGGAGCTGTTTTTT.

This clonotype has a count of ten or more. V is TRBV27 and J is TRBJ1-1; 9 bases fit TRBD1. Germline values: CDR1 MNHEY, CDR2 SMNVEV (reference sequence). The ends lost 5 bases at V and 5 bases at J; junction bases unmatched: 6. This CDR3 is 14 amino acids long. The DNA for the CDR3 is TGTGCCAGCAGTATCTCGACAGGGGGTACTGAAGCTTTCTTT. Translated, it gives CASSISTGGTEAFF.

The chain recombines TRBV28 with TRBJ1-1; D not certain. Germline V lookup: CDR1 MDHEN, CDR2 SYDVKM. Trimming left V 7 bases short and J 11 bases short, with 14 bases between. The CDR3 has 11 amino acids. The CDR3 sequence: CASTTAHGAFF. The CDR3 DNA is TGTGCCAGCACCACAGCCCACGGGGCTTTCTTT.

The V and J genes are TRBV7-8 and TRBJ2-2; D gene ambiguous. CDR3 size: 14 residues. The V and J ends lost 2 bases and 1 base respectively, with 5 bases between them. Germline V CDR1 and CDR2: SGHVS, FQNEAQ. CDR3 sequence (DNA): TGTGCCAGCAGCTTACCTGTGAACACCGGGGAGCTGTTTTTT. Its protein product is CASSLPVNTGELFF. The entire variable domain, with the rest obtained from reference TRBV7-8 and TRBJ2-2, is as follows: GAGVSQSPRYKVAKRGQDVALRCDPISGHVSLFWYQQALGQGPEFLTYFQNEAQLDKSGLPSDRFFAERPEGSVSTLKIQRTQQEDSAVYLCASSLPVNTGELFFGEGSRLTVL.

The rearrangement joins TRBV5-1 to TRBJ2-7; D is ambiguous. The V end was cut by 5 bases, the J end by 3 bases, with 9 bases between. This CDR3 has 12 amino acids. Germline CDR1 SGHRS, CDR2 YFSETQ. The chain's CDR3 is CASSPADYEQYF. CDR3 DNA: TGCGCCAGCAGTCCGGCCGACTACGAGCAGTACTTC.

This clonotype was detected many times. The CDR3, as DNA: TGTGCCAGCTCCGCACAGGTTGCCAAAAACATTCAGTACTTC. This gives the protein CASSAQVAKNIQYF. This chain joins TRBV18 and TRBJ2-4; TRBD1 might be the D (5 bases). This CDR3 comprises 14 residues. V lost 6 bases to trimming and J lost 1 base, with 10 bases between them. The germline V gene has CDR1 KGHSH and CDR2 LQKENI.